These T cell receptor beta chains were read from a single sample in a study of T cells in Graves' hyperthyroidism and ophthalmopathy. TCRdb re-called the multiplex PCR reads with MiXCR, one entry per CDR3 protein. The sample has approximately 640,000 distinct CDR3 sequences; nearly 45% are singletons. The specimen sequenced was peripheral blood or thyroid tissue (not recorded which). Receptors were obtained from an adult man with Graves' disease, either hyperthyroidism or ophthalmopathy (not recorded which). Both conserved end residues are part of each CDR3. The D gene is left open where the match is weak. Not every row has a clone size; where given, it reads once, few, many or a size class.

CDR3 DNA: TGCGCCAGCAGCTTCGCATCCGACAGCATCCTAGAGACCCAGTACTTC
CDR3 protein: CASSFASDSILETQYF
clone size: NA
V gene: TRBV5-1
J gene: TRBJ2-5
D gene: NA

CDR3 DNA: TGTGCCAGCAGCCAAGAGGCAGGGACCCACGAGCAGTACTTC
CDR3 protein: CASSQEAGTHEQYF
clone size: few
V gene: TRBV7-2
J gene: TRBJ2-7
D gene: NA

CDR3 DNA: TGTGCCAGCAGTGAAACGGGGGGAGGAGGGCCCCAGCATTTT
CDR3 protein: CASSETGGGGPQHF
clone size: NA
V gene: TRBV6-1
J gene: TRBJ1-5
D gene: NA

CDR3 DNA: TGCAGTGCTGCGACAGGGGGGAACTATGGCTACACCTTC
CDR3 protein: CSAATGGNYGYTF
clone size: many
V gene: TRBV20-1
J gene: TRBJ1-2
D gene: TRBD1

CDR3 DNA: TGTGCCAGCAGTTACTCGATAAGACAGAACACTGAAGCTTTCTTT
CDR3 protein: CASSYSIRQNTEAFF
clone size: NA
V gene: TRBV6-5
J gene: TRBJ1-1
D gene: NA

CDR3 DNA: TGTGCCACCAGTCTAGGAGAGAATGAAAAACTGTTTTTT
CDR3 protein: CATSLGENEKLFF
clone size: NA
V gene: TRBV15
J gene: TRBJ1-4
D gene: NA

CDR3 DNA: TGCGCCAGCAGCCAGGCTGACTACTATGGCTACACCTTC
CDR3 protein: CASSQADYYGYTF
clone size: NA
V gene: TRBV7-9
J gene: TRBJ1-2
D gene: NA

CDR3 DNA: TGTGCCTGGCGGTGGAGTGAAAAACTGTTTTTT
CDR3 protein: CAWRWSEKLFF
clone size: once
V gene: TRBV30
J gene: TRBJ1-4
D gene: NA

CDR3 DNA: TGTGCCAGTAGTATGGGACAGGGACTGGGCACTGAAGCTTTCTTT
CDR3 protein: CASSMGQGLGTEAFF
clone size: NA
V gene: TRBV19
J gene: TRBJ1-1
D gene: TRBD1

CDR3 DNA: TGTGCCAGCAGCTCACGACAGGGCCCGACAAACGATGGCTACACCTTC
CDR3 protein: CASSSRQGPTNDGYTF
clone size: NA
V gene: TRBV7-9
J gene: TRBJ1-2
D gene: TRBD1

CDR3 DNA: TGTGCCTGGAGTGGGGACAGGGACAATCAGCCCCAGCATTTT
CDR3 protein: CAWSGDRDNQPQHF
clone size: NA
V gene: TRBV24-1
J gene: TRBJ1-5
D gene: TRBD1

CDR3 DNA: TGTGCCAGCAGCGCCCGAGGTGGGGGGTATAATTCACCCCTCCACTTT
CDR3 protein: CASSARGGGYNSPLHF
clone size: NA
V gene: TRBV2
J gene: TRBJ1-6
D gene: NA

CDR3 DNA: TGTGCCAGCAGTTTGTGGGGACCGTATAATTCACCCCTCCACTTT
CDR3 protein: CASSLWGPYNSPLHF
clone size: many
V gene: TRBV12-3/TRBV12-4
J gene: TRBJ1-6
D gene: NA

CDR3 DNA: TGTGCCAGCAGCTTACATGGAGGCTATGGCTACACCTTC
CDR3 protein: CASSLHGGYGYTF
clone size: NA
V gene: TRBV7-9
J gene: TRBJ1-2
D gene: NA

CDR3 DNA: TGCAGCGCCGAGTCAGGGTTCGGCTACACCTTC
CDR3 protein: CSAESGFGYTF
clone size: NA
V gene: TRBV29-1
J gene: TRBJ1-2
D gene: NA

CDR3 DNA: TGTGCCAGCAGCTTAGGCGAGAGGACAGGGGGCTTTGGAAACACCATATATTTT
CDR3 protein: CASSLGERTGGFGNTIYF
clone size: many
V gene: TRBV7-6
J gene: TRBJ1-3
D gene: TRBD1

CDR3 DNA: TGTGCCAGCAGTCCCGGGACCATGAGGAATTCACCCCTCCACTTT
CDR3 protein: CASSPGTMRNSPLHF
clone size: many
V gene: TRBV2
J gene: TRBJ1-6
D gene: NA

CDR3 DNA: TGTGCCAGCAGTTACCGGGGGACTAGCGGGGGAGAGACCCAGTACTTC
CDR3 protein: CASSYRGTSGGETQYF
clone size: NA
V gene: TRBV2
J gene: TRBJ2-5
D gene: TRBD2

CDR3 DNA: TGTGCCATCAACCCCGACAGAATCTATGGCTACACCTTC
CDR3 protein: CAINPDRIYGYTF
clone size: NA
V gene: TRBV10-3
J gene: TRBJ1-2
D gene: NA

CDR3 DNA: TGTGCCAGTAGTATCGGGACAGGGAGATCACCCCTCCACTTT
CDR3 protein: CASSIGTGRSPLHF
clone size: many
V gene: TRBV19
J gene: TRBJ1-6
D gene: TRBD1

CDR3 DNA: TGCAGCGTTGATCGGGCCTCGGACACTGAAGCTTTCTTT
CDR3 protein: CSVDRASDTEAFF
clone size: few
V gene: TRBV29-1
J gene: TRBJ1-1
D gene: NA

CDR3 DNA: TGCAGCGTTCGCAGGGGCATGACCGAAGAAGCTTTCTTT
CDR3 protein: CSVRRGMTEEAFF
clone size: NA
V gene: TRBV29-1
J gene: TRBJ1-1
D gene: NA

CDR3 DNA: TGCAGGGACAGGGAAGACGAGCAGTACTTC
CDR3 protein: CRDREDEQYF
clone size: NA
V gene: TRBV29-1
J gene: TRBJ2-7
D gene: TRBD1

CDR3 DNA: TGTGCCAGCAGGTTCGACGGCTCTAGCTCCTATAATTCACCCCTCCACTTT
CDR3 protein: CASRFDGSSSYNSPLHF
clone size: NA
V gene: TRBV2
J gene: TRBJ1-6
D gene: NA

CDR3 DNA: TGTGCCAGCAGCTTCAGGACTAGCGGGCCCAACGAGCAGTACTTC
CDR3 protein: CASSFRTSGPNEQYF
clone size: few
V gene: TRBV7-8
J gene: TRBJ2-7
D gene: TRBD2

CDR3 DNA: TGTGCCAGCAGTTTATCTGGGACAGCTGATTCACCCCTCCACTTT
CDR3 protein: CASSLSGTADSPLHF
clone size: NA
V gene: TRBV12-3/TRBV12-4
J gene: TRBJ1-6
D gene: TRBD1

CDR3 DNA: TGTGCCTGGAGTGTACGGGGGGCTGGACCCTACGAGCAGTACTTC
CDR3 protein: CAWSVRGAGPYEQYF
clone size: NA
V gene: TRBV30
J gene: TRBJ2-7
D gene: NA

CDR3 DNA: TGTGCCAGCAGTTCCACTACCTCTGGAAACACCATATATTTT
CDR3 protein: CASSSTTSGNTIYF
clone size: many
V gene: TRBV7-2
J gene: TRBJ1-3
D gene: NA

CDR3 DNA: TGTGCCACCAGCAAGAAAGACCAGGGCACTGAAGCTTTCTTT
CDR3 protein: CATSKKDQGTEAFF
clone size: NA
V gene: TRBV15
J gene: TRBJ1-1
D gene: NA

CDR3 DNA: TGCAGTGCTACGGACACCATGGATAGCAATCGGCCCCAACATTTT
CDR3 protein: CSATDTMDSNRPQHF
clone size: NA
V gene: TRBV20-1
J gene: TRBJ1-5
D gene: NA

CDR3 DNA: TGTGCCAGCAGTGAATTTGGGACAGGGCTTATGGAGACCCAGTACTTC
CDR3 protein: CASSEFGTGLMETQYF
clone size: many
V gene: TRBV25-1
J gene: TRBJ2-5
D gene: TRBD1

CDR3 DNA: TGTGCCATCAGTCGACAGTCTAGCTCCTACGAGCAGTACTTC
CDR3 protein: CAISRQSSSYEQYF
clone size: many
V gene: TRBV10-3
J gene: TRBJ2-7
D gene: NA

CDR3 DNA: TGTGCCACCAGTGACCCCAGGAAGGGGGGTAGCAATCAGCCCCAGCATTTT
CDR3 protein: CATSDPRKGGSNQPQHF
clone size: few
V gene: TRBV24-1
J gene: TRBJ1-5
D gene: NA

CDR3 DNA: TGTGCCAGCAGCCCCTATAGCGGGAGGGCCAACGAGCAGTACTTC
CDR3 protein: CASSPYSGRANEQYF
clone size: many
V gene: TRBV7-8
J gene: TRBJ2-7
D gene: TRBD2

CDR3 DNA: TGCAGTGCTAGAGATAGGGCCAGTCAGCCCCTCCACTTT
CDR3 protein: CSARDRASQPLHF
clone size: NA
V gene: TRBV20-1
J gene: TRBJ1-6
D gene: NA

CDR3 DNA: TGCAGCGTTATTGCGGGATGGCAAACGACTTTCCGAAACTATGGCTACACCTTC
CDR3 protein: CSVIAGWQTTFRNYGYTF
clone size: many
V gene: TRBV29-1
J gene: TRBJ1-2
D gene: NA

CDR3 DNA: TGCAGTGCTCTTCATGGGGCAGGGGCGTATTACGAGCAGTACTTC
CDR3 protein: CSALHGAGAYYEQYF
clone size: few
V gene: TRBV20-1
J gene: TRBJ2-7
D gene: NA

CDR3 DNA: TGTGCCATCAATCGACACGGACAGGGGGGGGATGGCTACACCTTC
CDR3 protein: CAINRHGQGGDGYTF
clone size: many
V gene: TRBV10-3
J gene: TRBJ1-2
D gene: TRBD1

CDR3 DNA: TGTGCCAGCAGCTTAGGCCGAGGTGAAAAACTGTTTTTT
CDR3 protein: CASSLGRGEKLFF
clone size: many
V gene: TRBV13
J gene: TRBJ1-4
D gene: NA